The 18 T cell receptor beta chains below come from one sample, sequenced in a study of T cell changes during pregnancy in multiple sclerosis. Only in-frame clones appear in the TCRdb table, and some are missing; sequencing was by immunoSEQ multiplex PCR. The sample lists roughly 70,000 clones, 70% to 90% occurring once. Source: peripheral blood, taken before pregnancy. These receptor sequences come from a female donor with multiple sclerosis, enrolled in a pregnancy study.

CDR3 nucleotides: TGTGCCAGCAGCGAACTCACAGGGATCACTGAAGCTTTCTTT. This sequence encodes CASSELTGITEAFF. This rearrangement joins TRBV7-2 to TRBJ1-1, with TRBD1 as a possible D gene (6 bases). CDR1 and CDR2 from the germline V gene are SGHTA and FQGNSA. V shed 5 bases and J shed 4 bases, with 14 bases lying between them. This CDR3 contains 14 residues.

J is TRBJ1-1 and V is TRBV29-1; D call uncertain. The CDR3 is made up of 14 amino acids. The V and J ends lost 5 bases and 6 bases respectively, with 19 bases between them. CDR1 is SQVTM, CDR2 ANQGSEA, per germline. CDR3 sequence: CSVFIGRTGAEAFF. Here the CDR3 DNA reads TGCAGCGTTTTCATCGGGAGAACTGGGGCTGAAGCTTTCTTT.

CDR3 amino acids: CAIRPGLAGAIDTGELFF. The CDR3 nucleotides are TGTGCCATCCGACCCGGGCTAGCGGGAGCAATCGACACCGGGGAGCTGTTTTTT. The V call is TRBV10-3, the J call TRBJ2-2; 10 bases are a match to TRBD2. CDR1 and CDR2 (germline): ENHRY, SYGVKD. The CDR3 length is 18 residues. J gave up 3 bases and V 8 bases, and 15 bases lay outside the gene matches.

V and J are TRBV5-1 and TRBJ2-3, with 12 bases matching TRBD2. The CDR3 contains 16 residues. V lost 0 bases to trimming and J lost 4 bases; unmatched junction nucleotides: 3. The germline V gene encodes CDR1 SGHRS and CDR2 YFSETQ. The CDR3 coding sequence is TGCGCCAGCAGCTTGGTGGGACTAGCGGGCGCAGATACGCAGTATTTT. Protein: CASSLVGLAGADTQYF. Full variable domain (missing parts from reference TRBV5-1 and TRBJ2-3): KAGVTQTPRYLIKTRGQQVTLSCSPISGHRSVSWYQQTPGQGLQFLFEYFSETQRNKGNFPGRFSGRQFSNSRSEMNVSTLELGDSALYLCASSLVGLAGADTQYFGPGTRLTVL.

This clone was seen a single time. This chain connects TRBV19 to TRBJ2-7, with 11 bases lining up with TRBD1. In germline, CDR1 is LNHDA, CDR2 SQIVND (reference sequence). V trimming: 4 bases; J trimming: 5 bases; junction bases outside the gene matches: 7. The CDR3 runs 15 residues. The CDR3 loop is CASSSMDRGLNEQYF. The CDR3 coding sequence is TGTGCCAGTAGTAGCATGGACAGGGGGCTTAACGAGCAGTACTTC.

This clone appeared a single time. The chain links TRBV7-9 to TRBJ2-7, with D possibly TRBD2 on 5 matching bases. V lost 0 bases to trimming and J lost 3 bases, with 12 bases between them. CDR3 length: 15 amino acids. CDR1 is SEHNR, CDR2 FQNEAQ, per germline (reference sequence). The CDR3 DNA sequence: TGTGCCAGCAGCTTAGCTCTGGGGAGCGTCTACGAGCAGTACTTC. Encoded protein: CASSLALGSVYEQYF.

The chain uses TRBV25-1 and TRBJ1-2; 7 bases fit TRBD1. There are 15 residues in the CDR3. From germline, CDR1 is MGHDK and CDR2 SYGVNS. The junction had 5 bases not matched to a gene; V was cut back by 2 bases and J by 2 bases. DNA for the CDR3: TGTGCCAGCAGTGAAAATTCAGGGGGGAACTATGGCTACACCTTC. It translates to CASSENSGGNYGYTF.

The chain employs TRBV11-1 and TRBJ1-2, with D maybe TRBD1 (5 bases). Per the germline V gene, CDR1 is SGHAT and CDR2 is FQDESV (reference sequence). The V gene lost 0 bases and the J gene lost 4 bases, with 12 bases spanning the gap. The CDR3 has 15 residues. The CDR3 nucleotides read TGTGCCAGCAGCTTAGCGTCAGGGAGGAGCTATGGCTACACCTTC. Its protein is CASSLASGRSYGYTF.

V and J are TRBV7-9 and TRBJ2-3; 15 nucleotides align to TRBD2. The CDR3 loop spans 15 amino acids. J gave up 6 bases and V 8 bases, and 6 bases lay outside the gene matches. Germline V CDR1 and CDR2: SEHNR, FQNEAQ (reference sequence). Here the CDR3 DNA reads TGTGCCAGCCCTGGGACTAGCGGGGGGTCCGATACGCAGTATTTT. This encodes CASPGTSGGSDTQYF.

This clone was seen only once. The gene calls are TRBV5-1 and TRBJ2-7; 12 bases map to TRBD1. Germline V gene lookup returns CDR1 SGHRS and CDR2 YFSETQ. The V segment lost 4 bases and the J segment 5 bases; nucleotides outside the gene matches: 4. This CDR3 region has 14 residues. The CDR3 is CASSLGTGGHEQYF. CDR3 bases: TGCGCCAGCAGCCTCGGGACAGGGGGCCACGAGCAGTACTTC.

V and J are TRBV7-9 and TRBJ1-2, with unresolved D. Trimming removed 2 bases at V and 8 bases at J, with 9 bases between. The CDR3 has 12 residues. Germline V gene sequence: CDR1 SEHNR, CDR2 FQNEAQ (reference sequence). CDR3 protein: CASSLQGGGYTF. CDR3 in DNA: TGTGCCAGCAGCTTACAAGGAGGAGGCTACACCTTC.

This clone was seen once. The gene calls are TRBV27 and TRBJ2-7; 9 bases fit TRBD1. CDR3 length equals 17 residues. Germline V lookup: CDR1 MNHEY, CDR2 SMNVEV (reference sequence). V lost 2 bases and J lost 4; bases outside the gene matches: 12. The CDR3 DNA reads as TGTGCCAGCAGTTTAAAACCCTCCGGGACAGGGTCTTACGAGCAGTACTTC. Its translation: CASSLKPSGTGSYEQYF.

This rearrangement joins TRBV4-2 to TRBJ2-5; D gene ambiguous. Germline CDR1 is LGHNA and CDR2 is YNFKEQ. The CDR3 is 13 residues long. V lost 4 bases, J lost 1 base, and 7 bases lay in between. CDR3 residues: CASSPSSQETQYF. As DNA, the CDR3 is TGTGCCAGCAGCCCCTCCTCCCAAGAGACCCAGTACTTC.

DNA of the CDR3: TGTGCCAGCACTTCGAACACTGAAGCTTTCTTT. It encodes CASTSNTEAFF. The chain recombines TRBV27 with TRBJ1-1; D is unclear. From germline, CDR1 is MNHEY and CDR2 SMNVEV (reference sequence). Trimming took off 7 bases at V and 1 base at J, with 4 bases between the two ends. CDR3 length: 11 residues.

V gene TRBV7-9 combines with J gene TRBJ1-4; 10 nucleotides agree with TRBD1. The CDR3 is 15 amino acids. J lost 5 bases, V lost 1 base, and 1 base had no gene match. The germline V gene encodes CDR1 SEHNR and CDR2 FQNEAQ (reference sequence). The CDR3: CASSLGTGGNEKLFF. The CDR3 nucleotides are TGTGCCAGCAGCTTAGGGACAGGGGGAAATGAAAAACTGTTTTTT.

The chain is built from TRBV14 and TRBJ1-2, with D unclear. Trimming removed 5 bases at V and 3 bases at J, with 16 bases between. Germline loops: CDR1 SGHDN, CDR2 FVKESK. This CDR3 spans 15 amino acids. The chain's CDR3 is CASSVLGRRDYGYTF. CDR3 nucleotide sequence: TGTGCCAGCAGCGTTTTGGGGAGAAGGGACTATGGCTACACCTTC.

V usage is TRBV13 and J usage is TRBJ2-1; no firm D call. The CDR3 totals 14 residues. V was clipped by 4 bases and J by 6 bases, with 13 bases between them. Germline CDR1 reads PRHDT; CDR2 reads FYEKMQ (reference sequence). The CDR3 DNA is TGTGCCAGCAGCTCGACTCCAGACGGCAATGAGCAGTTCTTC. As protein: CASSSTPDGNEQFF.

V and J are TRBV5-4 and TRBJ2-5; 11 bases line up with TRBD2. From germline, CDR1 is SGHNT and CDR2 YYREEE (reference sequence). This CDR3 has 17 amino acids. J lost 5 bases, V lost 0 bases, and 9 bases had no gene match. The CDR3 DNA is TGTGCCAGCAGCTTGGGTAGTAGCGGGAGGGCCTCGGAGACCCAGTACTTC. As protein: CASSLGSSGRASETQYF.